This T cell receptor beta chain comes out of a study of blood T cells in healthy people across ages (dated by TCRdb to between 2015 and 2017). Context from the whole study: In model experiments, template switching captured roughly one uniquely barcoded TCR beta cDNA molecule for every two T cells. To track age-related changes in TCR beta repertoire diversity, the study relied on deep sequencing normalized with unique cDNA molecular identifiers. Donors were grouped into four age groups: young (average about 15 years), middle-aged (around 39), aged (about 60) and long-lived (approximately 78). To avoid experimental bias, donors of different ages were distributed randomly across sequencing lanes. Two additional independent replicas of 1 million unique cDNA reads from the same blood draw were analyzed for two donors (one aged 18 to 30 and one aged 80 or older).

As for this clonotype: It has no known antigen specificity. Per-base quality was not reported, and no clone a single base away is much larger than it.

The roughly 39 donors, aged 6 to 90 years, were systemically healthy Caucasian individuals from Russia. Approximately 9.3 milliliters of peripheral blood were drawn from each donor into EDTA-treated Vacutainer tubes. PBMCs were isolated by Ficoll-Paque density-gradient centrifugation, with at least 6 million obtained per sample. Trizol reagent was used to extract total RNA from PBMCs, with at least 6 micrograms per sample. Naive CD45RAhigh/CD27high T cell percentages were measured by flow cytometry on a PBMC aliquot from every donor. The full study reports these points: Because profiling used bulk unsorted PBMCs, naive and antigen-experienced compartments could not be compared conclusively. Observed TCR beta diversity per million T cells fell roughly linearly with age, and a significant reduction was already apparent by age about 43. Estimates of total diversity based on one million sequenced T cells were considered lower bounds and underestimates. The CMV infection status of donors was not known, potentially confounding age-related changes in expanded clonotypes. Compared with the aged group, the long-lived group had more naive CD4+ T cells, fewer expanded clones and increased TCR diversity, a pattern suggesting age selection. There was a strong correlation between observed TCR beta diversity and the percentage of naive T cells measured by flow cytometry.

Library preparation used 5' RACE. Sequenced on an Illumina HiSeq 2500. A second PCR of about 7 to 12 cycles was run with a J-beta primer mix and a sample-barcoded 5' primer. Each TCR beta cDNA molecule received a unique molecular identifier from a template-switch 5' adaptor carrying 12 random nucleotides. At least 2.5 million CDR3-containing paired-end reads were obtained from each sample. The Mint cDNA synthesis kit, primed by a TRBC-specific oligonucleotide, was used to synthesize first-strand cDNA from all RNA. Following uracil-DNA glycosylase treatment, all cDNA underwent a first 18-cycle PCR with the universal primers M1SS and BC2_uni_R. As for how the authors treated the data: Each sample was normalized by randomly selecting 1 million high-quality reads, each carrying a distinct molecular identifier. Reads with shared molecular identifiers were discarded instead of being binned into consensus sequences. MiTCR, set to a Q25 quality threshold and the strictest error-elimination algorithm, was used for CDR3 identification, clonotype clustering and error correction. A nonparametric unseen species model using Euler transformation provided a lower-bound estimate of total TCR beta diversity. TCRdb passed the public sequencing reads through fastp at Q25 and MiXCR, retaining productive beta sequences. CDR3 protein sequences are deduplicated, and each keeps its most common genes and DNA. The V and J calls, along with clone size, are taken from TCRdb and not from the paper's own processing. The sample data list 800,000 to 1,000,000 distinct CDR3 sequences, and roughly 48% of these were observed just once. The ten largest make up roughly 12% of the sample.

The CDR3 contains 14 residues, cysteine and phenylalanine counted. Only the CDR3 part of the read is kept: 42 bases, read in frame from the first base. The germline V gene (reference sequence) sets CDR1 to SEHNR and CDR2 to FQNEAQ. V gives up 2 bases and J gives up 4 bases, and the segment between their germline ends measures 11 bases. The chain couples TRBV7-9 to TRBJ2-5; a tentative D match to TRBD1 spans 6 bases. The material sequenced was blood. This clonotype was sampled from a man aged 25 to 40 in good health. The CDR3 reads as follows: CASSLLTGIETQYF. The DNA sequence is TGTGCCAGCAGCTTACTCACAGGGATAGAGACCCAGTACTTC. The entire variable domain, with the stretches around the CDR3 drawn from the reference TRBV7-9 and TRBJ2-5 proteins, is DTGVSQNPRHKITKRGQNVTFRCDPISEHNRLYWYRQTLGQGPEFLTYFQNEAQLEKSRLLSDRFSAERPKGSFSTLEIQRTEQGDSAMYLCASSLLTGIETQYFGPGTRLLVL.